Below, one TCR beta chain is given with its context. Its antigen remains unidentified. CD45RO-negative cells were positively selected for CCR7, leaving out terminally differentiated effector memory CD45RA+ cells. The study drew all its donors from Caucasian adults living in Nashville, Tennessee. Sequencing was performed with immunoSEQ multiplex PCR; in TCRdb, only in-frame clones are kept and a portion is missing. The table lists more than 2 million clones, 85% to 95% of them singletons, with around 1.1% in the top ten. Trimming left V 3 bases short and J 3 bases short, with 13 bases between. There are 14 residues in the CDR3. The germline V gene encodes CDR1 GTSNPN and CDR2 SVGIG (reference sequence). This entry comes from a study of shared clonotypes between healthy human individuals. Study overall: Per donor, CD8 memory used one plate, CD8 naive used two, CD4 memory used three and CD4 naive used three. Whole-study findings and limits: What naive subsets generally showed was a larger estimated richness than memory subsets showed. Investigators collected only blood, and repertoires in tissues likely differ.

The clonotype originates from a man between 18 and 35 years old in good health. The chain employs TRBV30 and TRBJ2-3, with a possible D match to TRBD1 (5 bases). Sequences were obtained from naive CD8+ T cells sorted from blood. CDR3 loop: CAWSKGVWTDTQYF. The CDR3 nucleotides read TGTGCCTGGAGCAAAGGGGTGTGGACAGATACGCAGTATTTT.